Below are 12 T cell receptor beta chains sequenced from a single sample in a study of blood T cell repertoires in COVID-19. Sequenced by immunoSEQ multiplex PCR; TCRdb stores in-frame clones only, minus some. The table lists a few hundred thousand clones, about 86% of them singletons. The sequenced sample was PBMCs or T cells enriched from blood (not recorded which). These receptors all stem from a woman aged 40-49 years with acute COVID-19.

CDR3 residues: CASSSGGGRDEQYF. Written as DNA, the CDR3 is TGTGCCAGCAGCTCTGGCGGCGGGAGGGACGAGCAGTACTTC. This sequence joins TRBV5-6 and TRBJ2-7; 9 nucleotides match TRBD2. Germline assignment: CDR1 SGHDT and CDR2 YYEEEE. This CDR3 region has 14 residues. J gave up 5 bases and V 3 bases, and 6 bases lay outside the gene matches.

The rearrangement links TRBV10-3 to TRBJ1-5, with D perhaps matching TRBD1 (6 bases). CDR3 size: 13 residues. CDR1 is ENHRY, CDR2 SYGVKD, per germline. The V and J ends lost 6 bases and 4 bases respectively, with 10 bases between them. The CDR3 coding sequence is TGTGCCATCAGGGGACAACCTAATCAGCCCCAGCATTTT. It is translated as CAIRGQPNQPQHF.

CDR3 protein: CASSPRDRNTGELFF. CDR3 nucleotide sequence: TGTGCCAGCAGCCCGCGGGACCGAAACACCGGGGAGCTGTTTTTT. The gene calls are TRBV7-3 and TRBJ2-2, with D possibly matching TRBD2 (6 bases). There are 15 residues in the CDR3. The ends were cut back, 5 bases at V and 2 bases at J, with 12 bases in the middle. CDR1 and CDR2 (germline): SGHTA, FQGTGA.

The CDR3 reads CASSVDRQAGNTIYF. CDR3 nucleotide sequence: TGTGCCAGCAGCGTAGACAGGCAGGCTGGAAACACCATATATTTT. The rearrangement links TRBV9 to TRBJ1-3; perhaps TRBD1 as D (5 bases). V shed 0 bases and J shed 2 bases, with 9 bases lying between them. The length of the CDR3 is 15 residues. CDR1 and CDR2 from the germline V gene are SGDLS and YYNGEE. Together with reference TRBV9 and TRBJ1-3, the CDR3 gives the full variable domain: DSGVTQTPKHLITATGQRVTLRCSPRSGDLSVYWYQQSLDQGLQFLIQYYNGEERAKGNILERFSAQQFPDLHSELNLSSLELGDSALYFCASSVDRQAGNTIYFGEGSWLTVV.

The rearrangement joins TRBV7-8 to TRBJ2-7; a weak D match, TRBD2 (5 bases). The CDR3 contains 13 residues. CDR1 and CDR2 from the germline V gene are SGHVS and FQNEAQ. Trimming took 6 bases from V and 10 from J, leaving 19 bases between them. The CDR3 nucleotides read TGTGCCAGCAGTTTGGGAGAGTCTACGAAACAGTACTTC. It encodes CASSLGESTKQYF.

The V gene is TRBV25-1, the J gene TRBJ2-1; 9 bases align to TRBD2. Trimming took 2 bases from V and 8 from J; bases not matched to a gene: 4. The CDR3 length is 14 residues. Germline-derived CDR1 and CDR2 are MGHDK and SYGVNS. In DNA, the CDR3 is TGTGCCAGCAGTGAAGGCGGGAGGGTGGATGAGCAGTTCTTC. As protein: CASSEGGRVDEQFF.

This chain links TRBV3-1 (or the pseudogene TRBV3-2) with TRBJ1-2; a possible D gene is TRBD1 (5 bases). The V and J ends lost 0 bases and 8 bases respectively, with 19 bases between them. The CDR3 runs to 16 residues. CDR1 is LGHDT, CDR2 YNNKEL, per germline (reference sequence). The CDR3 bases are TGTGCCAGCAGCCAAGAAGGCAGGGCCCTTGGAGACGGCTACACCTTC. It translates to CASSQEGRALGDGYTF.

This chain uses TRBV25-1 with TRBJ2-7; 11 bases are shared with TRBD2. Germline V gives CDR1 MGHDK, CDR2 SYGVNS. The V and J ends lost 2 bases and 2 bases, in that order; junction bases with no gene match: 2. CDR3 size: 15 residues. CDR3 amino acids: CASSELAGGTYEQYF. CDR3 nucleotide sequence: TGTGCCAGCAGTGAACTAGCGGGAGGAACCTACGAGCAGTACTTC.

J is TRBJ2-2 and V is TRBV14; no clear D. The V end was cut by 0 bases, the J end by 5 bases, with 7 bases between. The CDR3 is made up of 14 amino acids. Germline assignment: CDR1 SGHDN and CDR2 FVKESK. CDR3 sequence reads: CASSQDGPTGELFF. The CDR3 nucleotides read TGTGCCAGCAGCCAAGATGGGCCGACCGGGGAGCTGTTTTTT.

The CDR3 coding sequence is TGTGCCAGCAGCTTGGCGGGAGGGTCGGGGGAGACCCAGTACTTC. Its translation is CASSLAGGSGETQYF. The V call is TRBV5-4, the J call TRBJ2-5; 8 bases map to TRBD2. The CDR3 spans 15 residues. V shed 0 bases and J 5 bases; nucleotides not matched to a gene: 6. From germline, CDR1 is SGHNT and CDR2 YYREEE (reference sequence).

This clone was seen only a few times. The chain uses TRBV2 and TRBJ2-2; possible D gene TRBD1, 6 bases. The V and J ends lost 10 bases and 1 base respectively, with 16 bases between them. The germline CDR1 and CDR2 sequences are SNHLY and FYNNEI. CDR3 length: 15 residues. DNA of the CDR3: TGTGCCACTTCACGGCAGGGGTTGAACACCGGGGAGCTGTTTTTT. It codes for CATSRQGLNTGELFF.

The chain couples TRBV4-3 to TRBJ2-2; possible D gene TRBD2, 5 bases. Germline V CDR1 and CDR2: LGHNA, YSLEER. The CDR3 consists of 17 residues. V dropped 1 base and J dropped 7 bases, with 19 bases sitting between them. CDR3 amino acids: CASSQGVTSPGVGELFF. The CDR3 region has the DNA TGCGCCAGCAGCCAAGGGGTTACTAGTCCTGGGGTCGGGGAGCTGTTTTTT.